By sample share, the clone carrying this T cell receptor (beta chain) is medium-sized. Its specificity is unknown. TRB rearrangements were amplified by multiplex PCR with BIOMED2 TRB-A/B primers. TCRdb called the multiplex PCR reads again in MiXCR, with one record for every CDR3 protein. Of about 2,500 distinct CDR3 sequences detected, approximately 26% appear once; the ten largest clones hold roughly 72%. This sample is drawn from a study of T and B cells in COVID-19 patients. Study overall: COVID-19 patients gave peripheral blood either during active infection or after recovery. Recovered patients mostly had mild to moderate COVID-19 managed as outpatients.

The CDR3 is made up of 21 amino acids. Looked up from germline, CDR1 is MNHEY and CDR2 is SMNVEV (reference sequence). With V trimmed by 2 bases and J by 0 bases, 13 bases remained unmatched. TRB was amplified from about 250-500 ng of blood genomic DNA. Study conclusions and caveats: At recovery TRB diversity and richness exceeded healthy donors, after highly clonal active COVID-19 repertoires. The recovered cohort had about 2,300 exclusive TCR clusters, including 30 or so low generation probability clusters.

The chain carries TRBV27 and TRBJ2-6; TRBD1 matches 10 bases. What was sequenced was blood. This clonotype originated in a human donor with active COVID-19. In nucleotides, the CDR3 is TGTGCCAGCAGTTTACGGGGGGCCCGACAGGGGGCGATCTCTGGGGCCAACGTCCTGACTTTC. It codes for CASSLRGARQGAISGANVLTF.